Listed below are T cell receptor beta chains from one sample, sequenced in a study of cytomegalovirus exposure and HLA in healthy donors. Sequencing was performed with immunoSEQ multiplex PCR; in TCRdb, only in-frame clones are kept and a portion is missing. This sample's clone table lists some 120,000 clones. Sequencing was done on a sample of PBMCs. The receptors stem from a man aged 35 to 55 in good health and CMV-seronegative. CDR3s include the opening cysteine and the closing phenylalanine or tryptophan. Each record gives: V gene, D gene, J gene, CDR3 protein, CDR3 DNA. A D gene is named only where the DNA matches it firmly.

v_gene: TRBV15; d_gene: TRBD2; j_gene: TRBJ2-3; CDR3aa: CATSRDSTSGSADTQYF; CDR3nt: TGTGCCACCAGCAGAGATAGCACTAGCGGGAGTGCAGATACGCAGTATTTT
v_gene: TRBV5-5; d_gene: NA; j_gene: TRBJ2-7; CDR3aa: CASSLVGGSYEQYF; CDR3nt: TGTGCCAGCAGCTTGGTTGGGGGGTCCTACGAGCAGTACTTC
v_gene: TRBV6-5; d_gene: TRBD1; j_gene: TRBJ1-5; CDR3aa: CASSPVQGPNQPQHF; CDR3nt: TGTGCCAGCAGCCCAGTACAGGGGCCCAATCAGCCCCAGCATTTT
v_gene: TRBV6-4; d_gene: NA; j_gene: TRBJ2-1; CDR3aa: CASSDWRSSRNEQFF; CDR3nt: TGTGCCAGCAGTGACTGGCGGTCTTCACGCAATGAGCAGTTCTTC
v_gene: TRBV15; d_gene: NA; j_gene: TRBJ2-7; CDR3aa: CATSRVQGSYEQYF; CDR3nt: TGTGCCACCAGCAGAGTGCAGGGTTCCTACGAGCAGTACTTC
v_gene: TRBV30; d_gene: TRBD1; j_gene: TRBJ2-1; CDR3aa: CAWSGTGAQFF; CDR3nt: TGTGCCTGGAGTGGGACAGGGGCCCAGTTCTTC
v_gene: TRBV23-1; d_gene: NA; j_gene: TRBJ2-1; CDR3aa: CASSQPAEPSYNEQFF; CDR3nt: TGCGCCAGCAGTCAACCGGCGGAGCCCTCCTACAATGAGCAGTTCTTC
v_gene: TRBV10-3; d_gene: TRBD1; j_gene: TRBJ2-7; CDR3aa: CAISEPGQGAYEQYF; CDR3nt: TGTGCCATCAGTGAGCCGGGACAGGGGGCCTACGAGCAGTACTTC
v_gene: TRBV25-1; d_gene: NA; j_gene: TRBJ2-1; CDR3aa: CASSEYPPSVYNEQFF; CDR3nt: TGTGCCAGCAGTGAATATCCCCCTAGCGTATACAATGAGCAGTTCTTC
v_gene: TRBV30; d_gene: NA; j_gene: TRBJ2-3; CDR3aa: CAWSGRGRSTDTQYF; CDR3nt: TGTGCCTGGAGTGGGCGGGGAAGGAGCACAGATACGCAGTATTTT
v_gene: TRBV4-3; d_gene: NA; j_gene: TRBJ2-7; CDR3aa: CASSQEGYPVRPYEQYF; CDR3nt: TGCGCCAGCAGCCAAGAAGGTTACCCCGTCAGGCCCTACGAGCAGTACTTC
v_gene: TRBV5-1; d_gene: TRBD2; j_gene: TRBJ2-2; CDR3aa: CASKISGDTGELFF; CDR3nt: TGCGCCAGCAAGATTAGCGGGGACACCGGGGAGCTGTTTTTT
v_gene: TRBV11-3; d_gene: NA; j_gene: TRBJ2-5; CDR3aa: CASSTRGLGETQYF; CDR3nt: TGTGCCAGCAGCACTCGGGGGTTGGGAGAGACCCAGTACTTC
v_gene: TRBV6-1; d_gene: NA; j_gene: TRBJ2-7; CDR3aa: CASSLTSSYEQYF; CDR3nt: TGTGCCAGCAGCTTAACTAGCAGCTACGAGCAGTACTTC
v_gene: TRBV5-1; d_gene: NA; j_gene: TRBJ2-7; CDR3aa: CASSFGGSPREQYF; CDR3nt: TGCGCCAGCAGCTTCGGGGGAAGCCCTCGAGAGCAGTACTTC
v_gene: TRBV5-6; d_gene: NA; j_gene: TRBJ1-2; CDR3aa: CASSYGGDGYTF; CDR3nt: TGTGCCAGCAGCTACGGGGGGGATGGCTACACCTTT
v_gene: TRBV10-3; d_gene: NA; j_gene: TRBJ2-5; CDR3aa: CATLTGVGETQYF; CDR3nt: TGTGCCACCCTGACGGGAGTCGGCGAGACCCAGTACTTC
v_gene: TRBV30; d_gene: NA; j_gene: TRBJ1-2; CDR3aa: CAWSVAPVRGYTF; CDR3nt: TGTGCCTGGAGTGTAGCCCCGGTTCGTGGCTACACCTTC
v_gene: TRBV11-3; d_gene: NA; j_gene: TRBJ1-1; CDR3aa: CASLGGPEAFF; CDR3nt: TGTGCCTCCCTGGGGGGGCCCGAAGCTTTCTTT
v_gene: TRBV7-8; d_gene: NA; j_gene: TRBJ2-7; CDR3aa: CASSFGMQASYEQYF; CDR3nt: TGTGCCAGCAGCTTCGGGATGCAAGCGTCCTACGAGCAGTACTTC
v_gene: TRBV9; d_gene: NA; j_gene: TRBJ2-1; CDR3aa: CASSVAGAGHNEQFF; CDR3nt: TGTGCCAGCAGCGTAGCTGGTGCGGGCCACAATGAGCAGTTCTTC
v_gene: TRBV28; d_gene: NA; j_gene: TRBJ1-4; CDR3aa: CASTGQNEKLFF; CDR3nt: TGTGCCAGCACTGGGCAGAATGAAAAACTGTTTTTT
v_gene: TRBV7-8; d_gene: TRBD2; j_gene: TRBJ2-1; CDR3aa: CASSSRLAGGAYNEQFF; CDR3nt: TGTGCCAGCAGCTCGAGACTAGCGGGAGGCGCATACAATGAGCAGTTCTTC
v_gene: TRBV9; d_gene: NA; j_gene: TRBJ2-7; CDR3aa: CASSVGLGYEQYF; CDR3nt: TGTGCCAGCAGCGTAGGACTAGGCTACGAGCAGTACTTC
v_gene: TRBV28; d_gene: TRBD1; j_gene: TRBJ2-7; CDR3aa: CASSPGTGNNLAYEQYF; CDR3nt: TGTGCCAGCAGTCCGGGGACAGGGAATAACCTCGCCTACGAGCAGTACTTC
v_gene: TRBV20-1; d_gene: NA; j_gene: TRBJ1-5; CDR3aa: CSAESTQPQHF; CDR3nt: TGCAGTGCCGAGAGTACTCAGCCCCAGCATTTT
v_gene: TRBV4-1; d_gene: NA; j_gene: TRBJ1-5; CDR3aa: CASSQLPVARQPQHF; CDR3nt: TGCGCCAGCAGCCAACTACCCGTAGCCCGGCAGCCCCAGCATTTT
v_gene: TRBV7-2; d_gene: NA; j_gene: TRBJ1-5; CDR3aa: CASSDMANQPQHF; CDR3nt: TGTGCCAGCAGCGACATGGCCAATCAGCCCCAGCATTTT
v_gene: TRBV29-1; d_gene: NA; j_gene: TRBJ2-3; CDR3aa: CSVEDWQGRADTQYF; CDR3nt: TGCAGCGTTGAAGATTGGCAGGGGCGGGCAGATACGCAGTATTTT
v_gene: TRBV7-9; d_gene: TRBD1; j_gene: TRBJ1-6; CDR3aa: CASSLSRTGRYNSPLHF; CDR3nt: TGTGCCAGCAGCTTAAGCAGGACAGGGCGATATAATTCACCCCTCCACTTT
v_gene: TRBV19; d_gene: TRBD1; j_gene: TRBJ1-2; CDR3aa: CASSHRGGGYTF; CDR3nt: TGTGCCAGTAGTCACAGGGGAGGCGGCTACACCTTC
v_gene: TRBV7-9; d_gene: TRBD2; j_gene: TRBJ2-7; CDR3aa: CASSSRRLAGGLYEQYF; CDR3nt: TGTGCCAGCAGCTCCCGAAGACTAGCGGGAGGGCTCTACGAGCAGTACTTC
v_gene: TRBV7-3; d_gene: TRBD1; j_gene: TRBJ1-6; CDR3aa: CASSLFGQGISPLHF; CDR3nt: TGTGCCAGCAGCTTATTCGGACAGGGGATTTCACCCCTCCACTTT
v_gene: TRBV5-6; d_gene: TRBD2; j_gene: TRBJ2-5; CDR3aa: CASSFYREAPSLNF; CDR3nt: TGTGCCAGCAGCTTCTATCGGGAGGCCCCCTCCTTGAACTTC
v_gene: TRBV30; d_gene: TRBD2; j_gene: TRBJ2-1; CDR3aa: CAWSVYSGSNNEQFF; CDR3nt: TGTGCCTGGAGTGTCTATAGCGGGAGTAACAATGAGCAGTTCTTC
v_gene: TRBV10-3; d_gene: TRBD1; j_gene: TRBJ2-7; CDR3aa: CAIRAGTGANEQYF; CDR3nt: TGTGCCATCAGAGCCGGGACAGGGGCGAACGAGCAGTACTTC
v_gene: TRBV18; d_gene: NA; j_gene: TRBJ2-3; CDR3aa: CASSPLTSGDTQYF; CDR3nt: TGTGCCAGCTCACCCCTGACTAGTGGGGATACGCAGTATTTT
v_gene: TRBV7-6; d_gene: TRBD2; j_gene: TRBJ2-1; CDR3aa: CASSLETSGGSYNEQFF; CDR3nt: TGTGCCAGCAGCTTGGAGACTAGCGGGGGTTCCTACAATGAGCAGTTCTTC
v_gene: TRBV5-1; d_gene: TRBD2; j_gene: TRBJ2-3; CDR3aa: CASSPGTIPTDTQYF; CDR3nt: TGCGCCAGCAGCCCTGGGACTATTCCCACAGATACGCAGTATTTT
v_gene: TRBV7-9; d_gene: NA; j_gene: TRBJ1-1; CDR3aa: CARAGLKESNTEAFF; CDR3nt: TGTGCCAGGGCCGGACTCAAGGAGTCGAACACTGAAGCTTTCTTT
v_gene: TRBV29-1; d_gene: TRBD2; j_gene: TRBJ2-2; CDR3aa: CSGAGTSGRANTGELFF; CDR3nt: TGCAGCGGGGCGGGGACTAGCGGGAGGGCGAACACCGGGGAGCTGTTTTTT
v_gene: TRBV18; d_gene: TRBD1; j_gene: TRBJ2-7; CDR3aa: CASSPGTDSYEQYF; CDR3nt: TGTGCCAGCTCACCAGGGACAGACTCCTACGAGCAGTACTTC
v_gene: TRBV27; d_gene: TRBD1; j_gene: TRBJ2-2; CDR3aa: CASSSWTGSTGELFF; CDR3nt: TGTGCCAGCAGTTCCTGGACAGGGAGCACCGGGGAGCTGTTTTTT
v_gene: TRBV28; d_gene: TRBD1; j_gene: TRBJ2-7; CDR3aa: CASQGDEQYF; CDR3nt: TGTGCCTCCCAGGGGGACGAGCAGTACTTC
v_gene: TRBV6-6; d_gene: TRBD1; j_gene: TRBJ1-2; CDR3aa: CASSSPGTGGYTF; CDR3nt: TGTGCCAGCAGTTCGCCTGGGACAGGAGGCTACACCTTC
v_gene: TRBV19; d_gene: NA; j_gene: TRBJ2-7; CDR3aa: CASSARLVARGEQYF; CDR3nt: TGTGCCAGTAGTGCCCGACTAGTCGCACGTGGAGAGCAGTACTTC
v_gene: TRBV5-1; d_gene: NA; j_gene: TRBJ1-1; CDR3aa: CASSFGAGAGNTEAFF; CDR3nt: TGCGCCAGCAGCTTTGGCGCAGGGGCAGGGAACACTGAAGCTTTCTTT
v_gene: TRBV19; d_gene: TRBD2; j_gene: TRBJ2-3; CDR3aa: CASSMTSGTRTDTQYF; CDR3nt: TGTGCCAGTAGTATGACTAGCGGGACGAGGACAGATACGCAGTATTTT
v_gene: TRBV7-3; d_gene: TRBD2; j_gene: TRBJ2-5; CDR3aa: CASSLTGLANQETQYF; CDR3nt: TGTGCCAGCAGCTTAACGGGACTAGCGAACCAAGAGACCCAGTACTTC
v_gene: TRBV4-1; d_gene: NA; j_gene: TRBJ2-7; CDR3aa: CASSQATSSMRAEQYF; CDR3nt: TGCGCCAGCAGCCAAGCGACTAGTTCTATGCGGGCCGAGCAGTACTTC
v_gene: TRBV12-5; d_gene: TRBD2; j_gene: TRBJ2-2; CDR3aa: CASGLIIAGAGTGELFF; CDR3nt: TGTGCTAGTGGTTTGATAATAGCGGGAGCCGGAACCGGGGAGCTGTTTTTT
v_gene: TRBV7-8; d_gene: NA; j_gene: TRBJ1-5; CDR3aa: CASSLVRDSNQPQHF; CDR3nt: TGTGCCAGCAGCTTAGTAAGAGATAGCAATCAGCCCCAGCATTTT
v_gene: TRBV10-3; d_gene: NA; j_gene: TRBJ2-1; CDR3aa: CAISSGEGVGYNEQFF; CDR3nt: TGTGCCATCAGTTCGGGGGAAGGGGTCGGGTACAATGAGCAGTTCTTC
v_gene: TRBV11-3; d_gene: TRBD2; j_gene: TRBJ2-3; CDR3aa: CASSWLAGVVTDTQYF; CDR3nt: TGTGCCAGCAGCTGGCTAGCGGGAGTTGTGACAGATACGCAGTATTTT
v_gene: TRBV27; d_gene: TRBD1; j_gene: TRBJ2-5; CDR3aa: CASRNTGQGTETQYF; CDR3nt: TGTGCCAGCAGGAACACGGGACAGGGGACCGAGACCCAGTACTTC
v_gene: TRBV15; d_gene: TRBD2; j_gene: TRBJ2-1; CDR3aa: CATSSLSGGGNEQFF; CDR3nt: TGTGCCACCAGCAGTTTGTCGGGAGGGGGCAATGAGCAGTTCTTC
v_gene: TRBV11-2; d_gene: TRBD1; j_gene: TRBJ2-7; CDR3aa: CASRRAGTGLYEQYF; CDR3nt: TGTGCCAGCAGGCGCGCCGGGACAGGGCTCTACGAGCAGTACTTC
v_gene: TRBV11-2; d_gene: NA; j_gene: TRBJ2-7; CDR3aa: CASSLAGNAFYEQYF; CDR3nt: TGTGCCAGCAGCTTGGCGGGGAATGCCTTCTACGAGCAGTACTTC
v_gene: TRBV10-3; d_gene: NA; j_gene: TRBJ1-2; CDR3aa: CAISEMGGYTF; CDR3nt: TGTGCCATCAGTGAGATGGGCGGCTACACCTTC